The 27 T cell receptor beta chains below come from one sample, sequenced in a study of beta chain features in type 1 diabetes (dated by TCRdb to about 2018). Libraries were constructed by the immunoSEQ multiplex PCR assay. The High Capacity cDNA Reverse Transcription Kit was used to reverse transcribe all of the isolated RNA, meaning that expressed TCRB transcripts were what got sequenced. The table comes from immuneACCESS by way of TCRdb, which keeps in-frame sequences with V and J called. Part of the clones is missing from these tables; in studies checked, under half for an unresolved V gene and the rest for unknown reasons. In this sample the table shows about 250,000 clones, roughly 10% of which occur a single time. The ten largest clones add up to around 0.018% of the sample. What the research found in general, with its limitations: Type 1 diabetes patients showed a moderate but significant shortening of TCRB CDR3 length in all four CD4+ subsets.

What these receptors recognize is not known. Sequences were obtained from naive CD4+ T cells from blood. The sample's cell subset or site label, in plain terms: true naive CD4+ T cells. Receptors were obtained from a man aged 30 to 39 with type 1 diabetes.

The chain is built from TRBV28 and TRBJ2-1; TRBD2 aligns across 8 bases. Looked up from germline, CDR1 is MDHEN and CDR2 is SYDVKM. CDR3 length: 12 residues. The J segment lost 13 bases and the V segment lost 7 bases, leaving 9 bases of the junction unmatched. The CDR3 region is CASNLAGRNQFF. In nucleotides, the CDR3 is TGTGCCAGCAACCTAGCGGGCCGGAACCAGTTCTTC.

This clone has only a few counts. This chain joins TRBV6-6 and TRBJ2-3; 8 bases are shared with TRBD1. The CDR3 is made up of 15 amino acids. Unmatched junction bases numbered 4, after V lost 2 bases and J lost 3 bases. CDR1 and CDR2 (germline): MNHNY, SVGAGI (reference sequence). The CDR3 DNA reads as TGTGCCAGCAGTTACGGGACAGGCTCTACAGATACGCAGTATTTT. Translation: CASSYGTGSTDTQYF.

This clone was picked up a small number of times. V usage is TRBV2 and J usage is TRBJ2-7; a possible D gene is TRBD2 (5 bases). From germline, CDR1 is SNHLY and CDR2 FYNNEI. This CDR3 has 12 amino acids. The V end was cut by 2 bases, the J end by 8 bases, with 10 bases between. CDR3 sequence reads: CASSERGLQQYF. The CDR3 nucleotides are TGTGCCAGCAGTGAACGGGGTCTCCAGCAGTACTTC.

The chain has TRBV14 and TRBJ2-3; D is undetermined. Germline CDR1 and CDR2: SGHDN and FVKESK. The CDR3 loop spans 13 amino acids. The ends were cut back, 4 bases at V and 1 base at J, with 6 bases in the middle. CDR3 sequence reads: CASSRRGTDTQYF. CDR3 DNA sequence: TGTGCCAGCAGCCGCCGGGGCACAGATACGCAGTATTTT.

A few counts support this clone. V usage is TRBV5-6 and J usage is TRBJ2-5; 7 nucleotides align to TRBD1. The length of the CDR3 is 14 residues. CDR1 and CDR2 from the germline V gene are SGHDT and YYEEEE. The V gene end was trimmed by 4 bases and the J gene end by 2 bases; junction bases not matched to a gene: 5. DNA of the CDR3: TGTGCCAGCAGCCCTAAGGACAGGCAAGAGACCCAGTACTTC. Residues: CASSPKDRQETQYF.

J is TRBJ1-2 and V is TRBV7-3; 7 nucleotides match TRBD1. The V gene's germline CDR1 is SGHTA and CDR2 FQGTGA. J was trimmed by 8 bases and V by 5 bases; bases with no gene match: 8. The CDR3 is 13 amino acids. The CDR3 DNA sequence: TGTGCCAGCAGCCCGACAGGGAAGAGGGGCTACACCTTC. Protein: CASSPTGKRGYTF. Full variable domain (outside the CDR3, taken from reference TRBV7-3 and TRBJ1-2): GAGVSQTPSNKVTEKGKYVELRCDPISGHTALYWYRQSLGQGPEFLIYFQGTGAADDSGLPNDRFFAVRPEGSVSTLKIQRTERGDSAVYLCASSPTGKRGYTFGSGTRLTVV.

This clone was seen more than once but under ten times. The chain links TRBV7-9 to TRBJ1-2; D gene ambiguous. V dropped 8 bases and J dropped 3 bases, with 13 bases sitting between them. The CDR3 sequence is 13 residues long. In germline, CDR1 is SEHNR, CDR2 FQNEAQ (reference sequence). CDR3 sequence: CASSPRGDYGYTF. CDR3 coding DNA: TGTGCCAGCTCCCCGCGGGGTGACTATGGCTACACCTTC.

This clone has a handful of counts. V usage is TRBV30 and J usage is TRBJ2-7; D remains unclear. The CDR3 covers 11 residues. The V and J ends lost 2 bases and 3 bases respectively, with 5 bases between them. Germline-derived CDR1 and CDR2 are GTSNPN and SVGIG (reference sequence). CDR3 DNA sequence: TGTGCCTGGAGTCACAACTACGAGCAGTACTTC. It is translated as CAWSHNYEQYF.

The chain joins TRBV18 to TRBJ1-5; TRBD1 might be the D (6 bases). CDR1 is KGHSH, CDR2 LQKENI, per germline. The ends were cut back, 3 bases at V and 4 bases at J, with 16 bases in the middle. This CDR3 has 16 amino acids. The DNA for the CDR3 is TGTGCCAGCTCACCCCGGGACACATTGGGGAATCAGCCCCAGCATTTT. Translation: CASSPRDTLGNQPQHF.

The count of this clone is one. The chain combines TRBV7-2 with TRBJ2-2; TRBD1 aligns across 7 bases. This CDR3 spans 14 amino acids. CDR1 SGHTA and CDR2 FQGNSA come from the germline V gene. The V gene end was trimmed by 6 bases and the J gene end by 6 bases; junction bases not matched to a gene: 7. CDR3 nucleotides: TGTGCCAGCAGTTCTACAGGGGTGGCCGGGGAGCTGTTTTTT. It specifies CASSSTGVAGELFF.

The chain carries TRBV18 and TRBJ2-5; D may be TRBD1 (5 bases). Germline CDR1 KGHSH, CDR2 LQKENI. V shed 1 base and J shed 0 bases, with 12 bases lying between them. This CDR3 is 16 amino acids long. The CDR3 protein is CASSPLDIRNQETQYF. For the CDR3, the DNA is TGTGCCAGCTCACCACTGGACATTAGGAACCAAGAGACCCAGTACTTC.

This clone has only a few counts. The rearrangement joins TRBV29-1 to TRBJ1-2; 7 bases line up with TRBD1. V gave up 4 bases and J gave up 4 bases; unmatched junction bases: 9. Germline V lookup: CDR1 SQVTM, CDR2 ANQGSEA. The CDR3 extends over 14 amino acids. The CDR3 loop is CSVAPRTGSYGYTF. The DNA of the CDR3 is TGCAGCGTTGCGCCCAGGACAGGATCCTATGGCTACACCTTC.

This clone was seen more than once but under ten times. The V gene is TRBV7-2, the J gene TRBJ1-1, with D unclear. The CDR3 totals 13 residues. Germline assignment: CDR1 SGHTA and CDR2 FQGNSA. V was cut by 5 bases and J by 0 bases, with 7 bases left in between. The CDR3 DNA sequence: TGTGCCAGCAGCCTCCAGATGAACACTGAAGCTTTCTTT. It codes for CASSLQMNTEAFF.

This clone occurred a few times. Other nucleotide sequences in the sample specify the same CDR3. As DNA, the CDR3 is TGTGCCAGCAGTTTCTCCGGAGGGCCCTACGAGCAGTACTTC. This gives the protein CASSFSGGPYEQYF. V gene TRBV27 combines with J gene TRBJ2-7; a possible D gene is TRBD2 (6 bases). Trimming shortened V by 3 bases and J by 2 bases, and 11 bases separated the two germline ends. The CDR3 length is 14 residues. Germline V gene data show CDR1 as MNHEY and CDR2 as SMNVEV (reference sequence).

This clone has more than one count but fewer than ten. The V and J genes are TRBV10-3 and TRBJ2-6; D is unresolved. Trimming removed 10 bases from V and 0 bases from J, with 10 bases in between. CDR3 size: 14 residues. Per germline, CDR1 ENHRY and CDR2 SYGVKD. CDR3: CATQLSSGANVLTF. In DNA, the CDR3 is TGTGCCACCCAACTGAGCTCTGGGGCCAACGTCCTGACTTTC.

In its sample, this clone was seen a few times. The V and J genes are TRBV5-4 and TRBJ1-3; D remains ambiguous. V was cut by 2 bases and J by 0 bases, with 12 bases left in between. Germline CDR1 SGHNT, CDR2 YYREEE (reference sequence). The CDR3 totals 16 residues. The CDR3, as DNA: TGTGCCAGCAGCTTAGCGGGATTTCACTCTGGAAACACCATATATTTT. As protein: CASSLAGFHSGNTIYF.

This clone was detected only a few times. This chain uses TRBV30 with TRBJ1-6, with 9 bases that match TRBD1. The CDR3 is made up of 16 amino acids. CDR1 and CDR2 from the germline V gene are GTSNPN and SVGIG (reference sequence). V shed 2 bases and J 2 bases; nucleotides not matched to a gene: 4. CDR3 nucleotide sequence: TGTGCCTGGAGTACTACAGGGGGCCCCTATAATTCACCCCTCCACTTT. It specifies CAWSTTGGPYNSPLHF.

This clone was counted a few times. The V gene is TRBV18, the J gene TRBJ1-1; D unclear. V was shortened by 3 bases and J by 0 bases, with 8 bases between the two germline ends. The germline V gene encodes CDR1 KGHSH and CDR2 LQKENI. The CDR3 sequence is 14 residues long. Here the CDR3 DNA reads TGTGCCAGCTCACCCTCAGGTGTGAACACTGAAGCTTTCTTT. Translated, it gives CASSPSGVNTEAFF.

The J gene is TRBJ2-3, the V gene TRBV4-3; 10 bases are shared with TRBD2. From germline, CDR1 is LGHNA and CDR2 YSLEER. This CDR3 comprises 14 residues. J lost 6 bases, V lost 4 bases, and 4 bases had no gene match. The CDR3 sequence is CASSLQREGDTQYF. CDR3 in DNA: TGCGCCAGCAGCCTTCAGCGGGAGGGGGATACGCAGTATTTT.

This clone has only a few counts. This rearrangement joins TRBV18 to TRBJ2-5; D unclear. The CDR3 runs to 14 residues. V dropped 4 bases and J dropped 0 bases, with 9 bases sitting between them. CDR1 is KGHSH, CDR2 LQKENI, per germline. The CDR3 spells CASSRSGNQETQYF. The CDR3 nucleotides read TGTGCCAGCTCACGGTCTGGCAACCAAGAGACCCAGTACTTC.

The chain joins TRBV13 to TRBJ2-7; 9 bases are a match to TRBD1. CDR1 PRHDT and CDR2 FYEKMQ come from the germline V gene (reference sequence). CDR3 length equals 12 residues. After removal of 5 bases from V and 7 bases from J, the junction contained 3 bases not matched to a gene. The CDR3 sequence is CASSRTGAEQYF. The CDR3 nucleotides are TGTGCCAGCAGCCGGACAGGGGCTGAGCAGTACTTC.

The genes are TRBV4-1 and TRBJ1-2; D gene uncertain. This CDR3 spans 12 amino acids. CDR1 is MGHRA, CDR2 YSYEKL, per germline. V gave up 4 bases and J gave up 8 bases, with 11 bases separating them. CDR3 region: CASSRDQRGYTF. The CDR3 coding sequence is TGCGCCAGCAGCCGAGACCAGAGGGGCTACACCTTC.

V gene TRBV11-2 combines with J gene TRBJ2-3; the match to TRBD2 covers 7 bases. Germline trimming cut 5 bases from V and 5 bases from J; bases unmatched to any gene: 10. This CDR3 comprises 15 residues. Germline assignment: CDR1 SGHAT and CDR2 FQNNGV. The CDR3 coding sequence is TGTGCCAGCAGCATTTGGCGGGGGTTGAGAGATACGCAGTATTTT. Protein product: CASSIWRGLRDTQYF.

This clone was seen a few times. The rearrangement uses TRBV2 and TRBJ1-1, with D possibly being TRBD1 (5 bases). V was shortened by 6 bases and J by 9 bases, with 17 bases between the two germline ends. The CDR3 consists of 13 residues. Germline values: CDR1 SNHLY, CDR2 FYNNEI. In nucleotides, the CDR3 is TGTGCCAGCAGGGTAGATTTAGGGGCTAAAGCTTTCTTT. It is translated as CASRVDLGAKAFF.

The chain combines TRBV5-1 with TRBJ2-3; D uncertain. Germline assignment: CDR1 SGHRS and CDR2 YFSETQ. The CDR3 consists of 13 residues. V gave up 0 bases and J gave up 3 bases, with 5 bases separating them. CDR3 bases: TGCGCCAGCAGCTTGGAAGCAACAGATACGCAGTATTTT. Translation gives CASSLEATDTQYF. Drawing the rest from reference TRBV5-1 and TRBJ2-3, the complete variable domain is KAGVTQTPRYLIKTRGQQVTLSCSPISGHRSVSWYQQTPGQGLQFLFEYFSETQRNKGNFPGRFSGRQFSNSRSEMNVSTLELGDSALYLCASSLEATDTQYFGPGTRLTVL.

This clone was seen more than once but under ten times. The rearrangement joins TRBV7-9 to TRBJ2-5, with TRBD1 matching over 7 bases. CDR1 is SEHNR, CDR2 FQNEAQ, per germline (reference sequence). Trimming removed 5 bases from V and 4 bases from J; junction bases left unmatched: 7. The CDR3 is 14 residues long. The CDR3 nucleotides read TGTGCCAGCAGCGTACAACAGGGGAGAGAGACCCAGTACTTC. Protein: CASSVQQGRETQYF.

Concerning this clone: Different DNA sequences within this sample yield the same CDR3. This CDR3 is CASSSGQEETQYF. In DNA, the CDR3 is TGTGCCAGCAGTTCGGGACAGGAGGAGACCCAGTACTTC. The chain couples TRBV28 to TRBJ2-5; 8 nucleotides line up with TRBD1. The CDR3 runs to 13 residues. Germline V gene lookup returns CDR1 MDHEN and CDR2 SYDVKM. V lost 4 bases to trimming and J lost 5 bases; unmatched junction nucleotides: 3.